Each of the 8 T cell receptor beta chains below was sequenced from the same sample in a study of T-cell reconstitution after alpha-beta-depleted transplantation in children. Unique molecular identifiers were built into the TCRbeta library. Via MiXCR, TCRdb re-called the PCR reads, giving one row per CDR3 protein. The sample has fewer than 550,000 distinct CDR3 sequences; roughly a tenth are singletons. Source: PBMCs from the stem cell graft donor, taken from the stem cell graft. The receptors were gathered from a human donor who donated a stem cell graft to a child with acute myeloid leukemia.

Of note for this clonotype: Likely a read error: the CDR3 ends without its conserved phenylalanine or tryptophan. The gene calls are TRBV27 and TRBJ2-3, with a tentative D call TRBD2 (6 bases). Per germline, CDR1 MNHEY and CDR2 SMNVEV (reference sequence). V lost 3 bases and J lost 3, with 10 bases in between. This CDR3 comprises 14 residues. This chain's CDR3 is CASSFYGGTDTQYL. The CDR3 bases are TGTGCCAGCAGTTTTTACGGGGGTACAGATACGCAGTATTTG.

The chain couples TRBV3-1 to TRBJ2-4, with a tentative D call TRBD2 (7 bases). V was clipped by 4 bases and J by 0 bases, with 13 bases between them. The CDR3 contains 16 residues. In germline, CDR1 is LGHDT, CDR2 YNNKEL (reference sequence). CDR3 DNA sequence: TGTGCCAGCAGCCTAGGGGGGGGTCTAGCCAAAAACATTCAGTACTTC. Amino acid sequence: CASSLGGGLAKNIQYF.

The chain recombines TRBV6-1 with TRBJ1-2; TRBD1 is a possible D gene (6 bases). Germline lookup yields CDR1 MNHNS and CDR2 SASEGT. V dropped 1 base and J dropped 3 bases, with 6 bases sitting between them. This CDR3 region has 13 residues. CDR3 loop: CASSEGGHYGYTF. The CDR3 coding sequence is TGTGCCAGCAGTGAAGGGGGGCACTATGGCTACACCTTC.

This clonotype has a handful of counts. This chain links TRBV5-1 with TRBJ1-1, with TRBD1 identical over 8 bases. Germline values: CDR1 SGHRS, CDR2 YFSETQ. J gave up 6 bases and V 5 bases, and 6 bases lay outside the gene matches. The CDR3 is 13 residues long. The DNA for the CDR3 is TGCGCCAGCAGGACAGGGGCGGGTTCTGAAGCTTTCTTT. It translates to CASRTGAGSEAFF. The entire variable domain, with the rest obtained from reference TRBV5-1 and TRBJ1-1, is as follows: KAGVTQTPRYLIKTRGQQVTLSCSPISGHRSVSWYQQTPGQGLQFLFEYFSETQRNKGNFPGRFSGRQFSNSRSEMNVSTLELGDSALYLCASRTGAGSEAFFGQGTRLTVV.

DNA of the CDR3: TGTGCCAGCAGCTCCGGACAAACGGTTCAGCCCCAGCATTTT. Its translation is CASSSGQTVQPQHF. The chain has TRBV6-2 or TRBV6-3 and TRBJ1-5; a weak D match, TRBD1 (5 bases). Trimming cost V 6 bases and J 6 bases, with 15 bases left between them. Germline V gene data show CDR1 as MNHEY and CDR2 as SVGEGT. The CDR3 has 14 amino acids.

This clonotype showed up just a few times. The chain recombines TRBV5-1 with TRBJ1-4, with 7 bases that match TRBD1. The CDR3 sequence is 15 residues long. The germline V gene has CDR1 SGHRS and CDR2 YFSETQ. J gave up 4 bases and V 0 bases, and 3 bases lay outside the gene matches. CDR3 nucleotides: TGCGCCAGCAGCTTGGGGGGACAGCTTAATGAAAAACTGTTTTTT. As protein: CASSLGGQLNEKLFF.

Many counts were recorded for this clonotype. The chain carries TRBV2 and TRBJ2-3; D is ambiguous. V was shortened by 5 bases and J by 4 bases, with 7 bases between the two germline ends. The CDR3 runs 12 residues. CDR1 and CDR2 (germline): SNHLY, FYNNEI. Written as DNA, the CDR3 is TGTGCCAGCAGTAGAGTGGCAGATACGCAGTATTTT. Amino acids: CASSRVADTQYF.

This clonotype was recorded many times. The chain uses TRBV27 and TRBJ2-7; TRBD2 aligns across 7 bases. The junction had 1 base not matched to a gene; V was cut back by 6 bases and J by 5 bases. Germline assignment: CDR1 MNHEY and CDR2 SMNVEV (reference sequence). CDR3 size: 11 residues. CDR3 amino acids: CASSREDEQYF. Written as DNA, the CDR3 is TGTGCCAGCAGCCGGGAGGACGAGCAGTACTTC.